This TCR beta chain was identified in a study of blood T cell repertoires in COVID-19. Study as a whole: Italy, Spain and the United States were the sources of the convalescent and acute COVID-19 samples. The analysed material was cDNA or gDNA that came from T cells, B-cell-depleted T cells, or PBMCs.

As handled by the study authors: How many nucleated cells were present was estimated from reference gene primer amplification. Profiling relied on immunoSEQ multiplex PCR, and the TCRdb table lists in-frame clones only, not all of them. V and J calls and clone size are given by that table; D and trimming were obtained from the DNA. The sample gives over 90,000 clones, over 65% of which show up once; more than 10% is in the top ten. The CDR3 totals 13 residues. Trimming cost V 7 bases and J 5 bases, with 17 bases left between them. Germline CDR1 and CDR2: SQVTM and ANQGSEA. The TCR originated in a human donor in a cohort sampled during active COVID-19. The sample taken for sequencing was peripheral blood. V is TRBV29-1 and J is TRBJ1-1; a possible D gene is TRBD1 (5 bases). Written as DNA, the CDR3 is TGCAGCGGTTTCGACCGGGGGAGGACTGAAGCTTTCTTT. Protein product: CSGFDRGRTEAFF.